These 19 T cell receptor beta chains came from one sample sequenced in a study of cytomegalovirus exposure and HLA in healthy donors. This PCR relied on a set of 60 Vbeta primers and 13 Jbeta primers. Some clones are missing from TCRdb's copy, which holds only in-frame ones; the method was immunoSEQ multiplex PCR. The sample consists of 99,000 or so clones, approximately 76% of them appearing once. Source material: PBMCs. The receptor set was obtained from a woman in her late teens or twenties in good health and CMV-seropositive.

The V and J genes are TRBV21-1 and TRBJ2-7; TRBD1 is taken as the D call from the table, unchecked against the DNA. TRBV21-1 is a listed pseudogene. The CDR3 consists of 16 residues. Here the CDR3 reads CASSKERGTGSTEQYF. DNA of the CDR3: TGTGCCAGCAGCAAAGAGCGAGGGACAGGAAGCACGGAGCAGTACTTC.

The gene calls are TRBV9 and TRBJ1-2; TRBD1 matches 8 bases. Germline V CDR1 and CDR2: SGDLS, YYNGEE. The CDR3 is 14 residues long. J lost 4 bases, V lost 3 bases, and 5 bases had no gene match. DNA for the CDR3: TGTGCCAGCAGCGCGGACAGGGAAGGCTATGGCTACACCTTC. Residues: CASSADREGYGYTF.

The V gene is TRBV28, the J gene TRBJ1-1; D might be TRBD1 (5 bases). The CDR3 contains 14 residues. Between the trimmed V and J ends, which lost 5 bases and 5 bases, there was a span of 15 bases. From germline, CDR1 is MDHEN and CDR2 SYDVKM. Here the CDR3 DNA reads TGTGCCAGCAGTAAGAGGGGAGGAGGGACTGAAGCTTTCTTT. This encodes CASSKRGGGTEAFF.

This clone has just one count. Here the CDR3 DNA reads TGTGCCAGCAGCACCGAGGCGGGTGTCACAGATACGCAGTATTTT. Amino acids: CASSTEAGVTDTQYF. The V call is TRBV6-4, the J call TRBJ2-3, with D maybe TRBD2 (5 bases). This CDR3 region has 15 residues. V lost 6 bases, J lost 2 bases, and 15 bases lay in between. CDR1 and CDR2 from the germline V gene are MRHNA and SNTAGT.

This clone was seen more than once but under ten times. The rearrangement uses TRBV5-1 and TRBJ2-1; TRBD2 matches at 8 bases. With 4 bases clipped from V and 8 bases from J, the junction kept 11 bases outside the gene matches. Per germline, CDR1 SGHRS and CDR2 YFSETQ. The length of the CDR3 is 15 residues. The CDR3 nucleotides read TGCGCCAGCAGCCGAATTAGCGGGGTACAGGATGAGCAGTTCTTC. It is translated as CASSRISGVQDEQFF.

The rearrangement uses TRBV30 and TRBJ1-5; unclear D gene. The germline CDR1 and CDR2 sequences are GTSNPN and SVGIG (reference sequence). With 1 base removed from V and 4 bases from J, the gap between germline ends came to 8 bases. The CDR3 is made up of 13 amino acids. DNA for the CDR3: TGTGCCTGGAGTGCCGGGAGAAATCAGCCCCAGCATTTT. Translating it yields CAWSAGRNQPQHF.

The rearrangement links TRBV25-1 to TRBJ2-3; 11 nucleotides line up with TRBD2. In germline, CDR1 is MGHDK, CDR2 SYGVNS. This CDR3 is 18 amino acids long. The J segment lost 6 bases and the V segment lost 4 bases, leaving 15 bases of the junction unmatched. The CDR3 spells CASSGSASTSGTPDTQYF. The CDR3 coding sequence is TGTGCCAGCAGTGGATCGGCTTCGACTAGCGGGACCCCGGATACGCAGTATTTT. The complete variable domain, with remaining parts taken from reference TRBV25-1 and TRBJ2-3, reads EADIYQTPRYLVIGTGKKITLECSQTMGHDKMYWYQQDPGMELHLIHYSYGVNSTEKGDLSSESTVSRIRTEHFPLTLESARPSHTSQYLCASSGSASTSGTPDTQYFGPGTRLTVL.

This clone has a single count. The chain employs TRBV5-1 and TRBJ1-5; 7 positions agree with TRBD1. The CDR3 is 16 residues long. With V trimmed by 5 bases and J by 4 bases, 12 bases remained unmatched. CDR1 SGHRS and CDR2 YFSETQ come from the germline V gene. CDR3 coding DNA: TGCGCCAGCAGGCAGGGGGACGGAGGGCCGAATCAGCCCCAGCATTTT. Translated: CASRQGDGGPNQPQHF.

CDR3 in DNA: TGTGCCAGCAGCTTAGTTAGCGGGTTCAGCGATACGCAGTATTTT. It is translated as CASSLVSGFSDTQYF. The J gene is TRBJ2-3, the V gene TRBV11-2; 7 bases are shared with TRBD2. Germline loops: CDR1 SGHAT, CDR2 FQNNGV. The J segment lost 6 bases and the V segment lost 1 base, leaving 7 bases of the junction unmatched. The CDR3 is 15 amino acids. Based on the CDR3 plus reference TRBV11-2 and TRBJ2-3, the full variable domain is EAGVAQSPRYKIIEKRQSVAFWCNPISGHATLYWYQQILGQGPKLLIQFQNNGVVDDSQLPKDRFSAERLKGVDSTLKIQPAKLEDSAVYLCASSLVSGFSDTQYFGPGTRLTVL.

This clone came up a few times. V is TRBV6-1 and J is TRBJ1-5; D gene uncertain. Trimming took off 7 bases at V and 0 bases at J, with 13 bases between the two ends. This CDR3 comprises 15 residues. Germline V gene sequence: CDR1 MNHNS, CDR2 SASEGT. The CDR3 nucleotides read TGTGCCAGCACCAAGACAATGAATAGCAATCAGCCCCAGCATTTT. It encodes CASTKTMNSNQPQHF.

The chain employs TRBV4-1 and TRBJ1-2, with 11 bases aligning to TRBD1. CDR3 length: 16 residues. The V gene end was trimmed by 2 bases and the J gene end by 7 bases; junction bases not matched to a gene: 9. Germline CDR1 is MGHRA and CDR2 is YSYEKL. The CDR3 here is CASSQTARTGGFGYTF. The DNA for the CDR3 is TGCGCCAGCAGCCAAACCGCGCGGACAGGGGGCTTTGGCTACACCTTC.

The V call is TRBV2, the J call TRBJ2-7; 7 bases line up with TRBD1. Trimming removed 1 base from V and 6 bases from J; junction bases left unmatched: 3. Germline values: CDR1 SNHLY, CDR2 FYNNEI. The CDR3 is 13 amino acids. The CDR3 loop reads CASSEVTGTEQYF. CDR3 nucleotide sequence: TGTGCCAGCAGTGAAGTGACAGGGACCGAGCAGTACTTC.

This rearrangement joins TRBV30 to TRBJ2-2; maybe TRBD2 (5 bases). The germline gives CDR1 GTSNPN, CDR2 SVGIG (reference sequence). The CDR3 is 14 residues long. V lost 3 bases and J lost 1, with 9 bases in between. The CDR3 region has the DNA TGTGCCTGGAGCCGGACTGTGAACACCGGGGAGCTGTTTTTT. This translates into CAWSRTVNTGELFF.

There are a few counts of this clone. This chain uses TRBV7-9 with TRBJ2-3, with TRBD2 matching over 10 bases. Germline lookup yields CDR1 SEHNR and CDR2 FQNEAQ (reference sequence). The V gene end was trimmed by 0 bases and the J gene end by 6 bases; junction bases not matched to a gene: 9. CDR3 length equals 17 residues. CDR3: CASSLAALAGAYDTQYF. CDR3 bases: TGTGCCAGCAGCTTAGCGGCCCTAGCGGGAGCGTACGATACGCAGTATTTT.

CDR3 bases: TGTGCCAGCAGCTTTGGGGACTATGAGAAGACCCAGTACTTC. This sequence encodes CASSFGDYEKTQYF. The J gene is TRBJ2-5, the V gene TRBV11-1, with 7 bases fitting TRBD2. The J segment lost 6 bases and the V segment lost 3 bases, leaving 7 bases of the junction unmatched. The CDR3 is made up of 14 amino acids. Per the germline V gene, CDR1 is SGHAT and CDR2 is FQDESV (reference sequence).

This sequence joins TRBV5-6 and TRBJ2-7; 9 nucleotides agree with TRBD2. The CDR3 is made up of 14 amino acids. The germline CDR1 and CDR2 sequences are SGHDT and YYEEEE. With 2 bases clipped from V and 7 bases from J, the junction kept 7 bases outside the gene matches. CDR3 nucleotides: TGTGCCAGCAGCTTCGGGACTAGCAGTCGGGAGCAGTACTTC. It specifies CASSFGTSSREQYF.

The table lists this clone with a few counts. The chain links TRBV5-4 to TRBJ2-1; 7 nucleotides agree with TRBD2. CDR1 is SGHNT and CDR2 is YYREEE in the germline V gene (reference sequence). The CDR3 length is 17 residues. V dropped 0 bases and J dropped 10; count of bases not matched to a gene: 16. CDR3 bases: TGTGCCAGCAGCTTGGCCGGCGGGAGTCTCTCCCGAGGGGAGCAGTTCTTC. It specifies CASSLAGGSLSRGEQFF.

The chain couples TRBV19 to TRBJ2-3, with TRBD2 as a possible D gene (5 bases). Germline V lookup: CDR1 LNHDA, CDR2 SQIVND (reference sequence). Trimming stripped 6 bases from V and 4 bases from J, with 14 bases between. This CDR3 is 14 amino acids long. CDR3 DNA: TGTGCCAGTAGCCCCTGGGGAGAGTCAGATACGCAGTATTTT. This gives the protein CASSPWGESDTQYF. Based on the CDR3 plus reference TRBV19 and TRBJ2-3, the full variable domain is DGGITQSPKYLFRKEGQNVTLSCEQNLNHDAMYWYRQDPGQGLRLIYYSQIVNDFQKGDIAEGYSVSREKKESFPLTVTSAQKNPTAFYLCASSPWGESDTQYFGPGTRLTVL.

This rearrangement joins TRBV30 to TRBJ1-4, with 9 positions matching TRBD1. The V gene end was trimmed by 4 bases and the J gene end by 8 bases; junction bases not matched to a gene: 5. The CDR3 has 13 residues. Germline lookup yields CDR1 GTSNPN and CDR2 SVGIG (reference sequence). CDR3 sequence reads: CAWTGTGTEKLFF. DNA of the CDR3: TGTGCCTGGACCGGGACAGGGACCGAAAAACTGTTTTTT.